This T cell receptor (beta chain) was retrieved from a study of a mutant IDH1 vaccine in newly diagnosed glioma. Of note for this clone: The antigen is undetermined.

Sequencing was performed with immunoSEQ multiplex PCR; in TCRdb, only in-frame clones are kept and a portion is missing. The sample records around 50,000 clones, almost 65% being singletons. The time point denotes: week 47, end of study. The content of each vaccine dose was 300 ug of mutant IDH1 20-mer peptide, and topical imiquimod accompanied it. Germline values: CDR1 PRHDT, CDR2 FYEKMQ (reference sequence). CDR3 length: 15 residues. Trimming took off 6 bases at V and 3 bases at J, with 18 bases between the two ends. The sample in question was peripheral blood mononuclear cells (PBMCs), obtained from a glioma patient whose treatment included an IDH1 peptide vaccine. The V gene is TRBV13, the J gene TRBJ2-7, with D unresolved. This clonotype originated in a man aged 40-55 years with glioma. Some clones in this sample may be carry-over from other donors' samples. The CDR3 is CASRRSKTVIYEQYF. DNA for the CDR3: TGTGCCAGCAGACGAAGTAAGACGGTCATCTACGAGCAGTACTTC. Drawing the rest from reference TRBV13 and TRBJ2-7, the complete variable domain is AAGVIQSPRHLIKEKRETATLKCYPIPRHDTVYWYQQGPGQDPQFLISFYEKMQSDKGSIPDRFSAQQFSDYHSELNMSSLELGDSALYFCASRRSKTVIYEQYFGPGTRLTVT.